This is a list of T cell receptor beta chains from one sample in a study of early T cells in non-severe SARS-CoV-2 infection. One entry per CDR3 protein results from TCRdb running MiXCR on the 5' RACE reads. The repertoire holds tens of thousands of distinct CDR3 sequences, with around 4.5% as singletons. Sequenced: whole blood. These receptors came from an adult who was a healthcare worker with PCR-confirmed SARS-CoV-2 infection or an uninfected control (not recorded which). Each CDR3 is given with its conserved first and last residue. Fields, in order: clone size, D gene, J gene, V gene, CDR3 protein, CDR3 DNA. The D gene is left open where the match is weak. Clone size is given for some rows only: seen once, a few or many times, or a class if the clone is expanded.

clone size: many; D gene: -; J gene: TRBJ1-1; V gene: TRBV12-3/TRBV12-4; CDR3 protein: CASSFGGPEAFF; CDR3 DNA: TGTGCCAGCAGTTTCGGGGGCCCTGAAGCTTTCTTT
clone size: few; D gene: TRBD2; J gene: TRBJ2-3; V gene: TRBV6-1; CDR3 protein: CASSEFLAGGPDTQYF; CDR3 DNA: TGTGCCAGCAGTGAATTTCTAGCGGGGGGGCCAGATACGCAGTATTTT
clone size: many; D gene: -; J gene: TRBJ2-2; V gene: TRBV4-1; CDR3 protein: CASSQTFAGELFF; CDR3 DNA: TGCGCCAGCAGCCAAACGTTCGCCGGGGAGCTGTTTTTT
clone size: many; D gene: TRBD2; J gene: TRBJ2-1; V gene: TRBV5-6; CDR3 protein: CASSLAYSGSSYNEQFF; CDR3 DNA: TGTGCCAGCAGCTTGGCGTATAGCGGGAGCTCCTACAATGAGCAGTTCTTC
clone size: few; D gene: -; J gene: TRBJ2-7; V gene: TRBV28; CDR3 protein: CASSYPRDNEQYF; CDR3 DNA: TGTGCCAGCAGTTACCCGAGGGACAACGAGCAGTACTTC
clone size: many; D gene: TRBD2; J gene: TRBJ2-7; V gene: TRBV20-1; CDR3 protein: CSARGILRTSGRVNLYEQYF; CDR3 DNA: TGCAGTGCTAGAGGGATCCTACGGACTAGCGGGAGAGTAAATCTTTACGAGCAGTACTTC
clone size: many; D gene: TRBD2; J gene: TRBJ2-1; V gene: TRBV6-2/TRBV6-3; CDR3 protein: CASTPGLAGVGNEQFF; CDR3 DNA: TGTGCCAGCACCCCGGGACTAGCGGGAGTTGGTAATGAGCAGTTCTTC
clone size: many; D gene: -; J gene: TRBJ2-1; V gene: TRBV20-1; CDR3 protein: CSALPPSGLADEQFF; CDR3 DNA: TGCAGTGCCCTCCCCCCAAGCGGTTTGGCCGATGAGCAGTTCTTC
clone size: many; D gene: -; J gene: TRBJ2-3; V gene: TRBV5-4; CDR3 protein: CASSPETRSTDTQYF; CDR3 DNA: TGTGCCAGCAGCCCGGAGACTAGATCCACAGATACGCAGTATTTT
clone size: many; D gene: TRBD2; J gene: TRBJ2-1; V gene: TRBV6-1; CDR3 protein: CASSETSGGHNGQFF; CDR3 DNA: TGTGCCAGCAGTGAAACTAGCGGGGGACACAATGGCCAGTTCTTC
clone size: many; D gene: TRBD2; J gene: TRBJ2-4; V gene: TRBV7-9; CDR3 protein: CASSLGTSGRSGKNIQYF; CDR3 DNA: TGTGCCAGCAGCTTGGGGACTAGCGGGAGATCCGGCAAAAACATTCAGTACTTC
clone size: many; D gene: -; J gene: TRBJ1-1; V gene: TRBV15; CDR3 protein: CATSRAGSEAFF; CDR3 DNA: TGTGCCACCAGCAGAGCGGGGTCTGAAGCTTTCTTT
clone size: few; D gene: -; J gene: TRBJ1-6; V gene: TRBV5-1; CDR3 protein: CASSFTEANSPLHF; CDR3 DNA: TGCGCCAGCAGCTTTACAGAGGCTAATTCACCCCTCCACTTT
clone size: many; D gene: TRBD1; J gene: TRBJ1-4; V gene: TRBV20-1; CDR3 protein: CSARDIQGQYEKLFF; CDR3 DNA: TGCAGTGCTAGAGATATCCAGGGACAGTATGAAAAACTGTTTTTT
clone size: many; D gene: TRBD2; J gene: TRBJ2-7; V gene: TRBV28; CDR3 protein: CASSLVLRRELDEQYF; CDR3 DNA: TGTGCCAGCAGTTTAGTACTACGGCGGGAGCTGGACGAGCAGTACTTC
clone size: -; D gene: -; J gene: TRBJ1-2; V gene: TRBV27; CDR3 protein: CASSSSGVNGYTF; CDR3 DNA: TGTGCCAGCAGTTCTTCAGGGGTGAATGGCTACACCTTC
clone size: -; D gene: -; J gene: TRBJ2-7; V gene: TRBV7-2; CDR3 protein: CASSSKPGNYEQYF; CDR3 DNA: TGTGCCAGCAGCTCAAAACCAGGGAACTACGAGCAGTACTTC
clone size: -; D gene: TRBD1; J gene: TRBJ2-7; V gene: TRBV4-3; CDR3 protein: CASSPGTGPFYEQYF; CDR3 DNA: TGCGCCAGCAGCCCAGGGACAGGACCGTTCTACGAGCAGTACTTC
clone size: many; D gene: -; J gene: TRBJ2-2; V gene: TRBV12-3/TRBV12-4; CDR3 protein: CASSLIEVGGELFF; CDR3 DNA: TGTGCCAGCAGTTTGATTGAAGTTGGGGGGGAGCTGTTTTTT
clone size: many; D gene: -; J gene: TRBJ2-7; V gene: TRBV29-1; CDR3 protein: CSVVNSQLYYEQYF; CDR3 DNA: TGCAGCGTTGTGAATAGTCAATTGTATTACGAGCAGTACTTC
clone size: many; D gene: TRBD2; J gene: TRBJ2-7; V gene: TRBV6-5; CDR3 protein: CASRRGKYLSYEQYF; CDR3 DNA: TGTGCCAGCAGGCGGGGGAAATATCTGAGCTACGAGCAGTACTTC
clone size: many; D gene: TRBD1; J gene: TRBJ2-5; V gene: TRBV7-3; CDR3 protein: CASSLYAGGAETQYF; CDR3 DNA: TGTGCCAGCAGCTTATATGCAGGGGGCGCGGAGACCCAGTACTTC
clone size: few; D gene: -; J gene: TRBJ2-7; V gene: TRBV4-2; CDR3 protein: CASSLGKGSPYEQYF; CDR3 DNA: TGTGCCAGCAGCCTAGGGAAAGGGAGCCCCTACGAGCAGTACTTC
clone size: many; D gene: TRBD1; J gene: TRBJ1-5; V gene: TRBV19; CDR3 protein: CASSIYGQGNQPQHF; CDR3 DNA: TGTGCCAGTAGTATCTACGGACAGGGAAATCAGCCCCAGCATTTT
clone size: many; D gene: -; J gene: TRBJ2-6; V gene: TRBV5-4; CDR3 protein: CASSLAGVGANVLTF; CDR3 DNA: TGTGCCAGCAGCTTGGCCGGAGTGGGGGCCAACGTCCTGACTTTC
clone size: many; D gene: TRBD2; J gene: TRBJ2-1; V gene: TRBV5-1; CDR3 protein: CASSLGAGVFNEQFF; CDR3 DNA: TGCGCCAGCAGCTTGGGAGCGGGAGTTTTCAATGAGCAGTTCTTC
clone size: many; D gene: -; J gene: TRBJ2-1; V gene: TRBV2; CDR3 protein: CASSAEGVNEQFF; CDR3 DNA: TGTGCCAGCAGTGCGGAGGGAGTCAATGAGCAGTTCTTC
clone size: many; D gene: TRBD2; J gene: TRBJ2-7; V gene: TRBV28; CDR3 protein: CASETSESYEQYF; CDR3 DNA: TGTGCCAGCGAGACTAGCGAGTCCTACGAGCAGTACTTC
clone size: many; D gene: -; J gene: TRBJ1-3; V gene: TRBV27; CDR3 protein: CASGFGGPGNTIYF; CDR3 DNA: TGTGCCAGCGGGTTTGGAGGGCCCGGAAACACCATATATTTT
clone size: medium-sized; D gene: -; J gene: TRBJ1-2; V gene: TRBV28; CDR3 protein: CASSLSSFGGYTF; CDR3 DNA: TGTGCCAGCAGTTTGTCTAGTTTTGGGGGCTACACCTTC
clone size: many; D gene: -; J gene: TRBJ2-5; V gene: TRBV6-5; CDR3 protein: CASTPTRSVKTQYF; CDR3 DNA: TGTGCCAGCACCCCCACCCGGAGTGTGAAGACCCAGTACTTC
clone size: -; D gene: TRBD2; J gene: TRBJ2-7; V gene: TRBV5-1; CDR3 protein: CASSLALAGAYEQYF; CDR3 DNA: TGCGCCAGCAGCTTGGCCCTGGCGGGAGCCTACGAGCAGTACTTC
clone size: many; D gene: -; J gene: TRBJ2-2; V gene: TRBV7-6; CDR3 protein: CASSLGGTGELFF; CDR3 DNA: TGTGCCAGCAGCTTAGGTGGCACCGGGGAGCTGTTTTTT
clone size: few; D gene: -; J gene: TRBJ2-3; V gene: TRBV10-3; CDR3 protein: CAIRVQGSTDTQYF; CDR3 DNA: TGTGCCATCAGGGTTCAGGGTAGCACAGATACGCAGTATTTT
clone size: few; D gene: -; J gene: TRBJ2-7; V gene: TRBV7-2; CDR3 protein: CASSFLAGSYEQYF; CDR3 DNA: TGTGCCAGCAGCTTCCTAGCTGGCTCCTACGAGCAGTACTTC
clone size: many; D gene: TRBD1; J gene: TRBJ1-1; V gene: TRBV7-9; CDR3 protein: CASSSQTPTGGDTEAFF; CDR3 DNA: TGTGCCAGCAGCTCACAGACCCCGACAGGGGGTGACACTGAAGCTTTCTTT
clone size: -; D gene: -; J gene: TRBJ1-2; V gene: TRBV28; CDR3 protein: CASSQGRKESHTF; CDR3 DNA: TGTGCCAGCAGCCAGGGCAGAAAAGAATCGCACACCTTC
clone size: -; D gene: -; J gene: TRBJ2-1; V gene: TRBV29-1; CDR3 protein: CSVAVDYNEQFF; CDR3 DNA: TGCAGCGTCGCTGTGGATTACAATGAGCAGTTCTTC
clone size: -; D gene: -; J gene: TRBJ1-2; V gene: TRBV5-1; CDR3 protein: CASSLDNYGYTF; CDR3 DNA: TGCGCCAGCAGCTTGGATAACTATGGCTACACCTTC
clone size: many; D gene: -; J gene: TRBJ1-5; V gene: TRBV28; CDR3 protein: CASRLQGFNNQPQHF; CDR3 DNA: TGTGCCAGCAGACTGCAGGGATTCAACAATCAGCCCCAGCATTTT
clone size: many; D gene: -; J gene: TRBJ1-1; V gene: TRBV28; CDR3 protein: CASSSHVDTEAFF; CDR3 DNA: TGTGCCAGCAGTTCCCACGTAGACACTGAAGCTTTCTTT
clone size: many; D gene: TRBD1; J gene: TRBJ1-5; V gene: TRBV28; CDR3 protein: CASSLYRDRGDQPQHF; CDR3 DNA: TGTGCCAGCAGTCTCTACCGGGACAGGGGCGATCAGCCCCAGCATTTT
clone size: few; D gene: TRBD1; J gene: TRBJ1-2; V gene: TRBV6-2/TRBV6-3; CDR3 protein: CASNLGQVNYGYTF; CDR3 DNA: TGTGCCAGCAACCTAGGACAGGTGAACTATGGCTACACCTTC
clone size: many; D gene: -; J gene: TRBJ2-2; V gene: TRBV20-1; CDR3 protein: CSASEGSGGELFF; CDR3 DNA: TGCAGTGCTAGTGAGGGATCAGGCGGGGAGCTGTTTTTT
clone size: many; D gene: -; J gene: TRBJ2-3; V gene: TRBV6-5; CDR3 protein: CASSYSANAHADTQYF; CDR3 DNA: TGTGCCAGCAGTTACTCGGCTAACGCGCACGCAGATACGCAGTATTTT
clone size: many; D gene: TRBD1; J gene: TRBJ1-5; V gene: TRBV19; CDR3 protein: CASSIRDRDPPQHF; CDR3 DNA: TGTGCCAGTAGTATCCGGGACAGGGATCCGCCCCAGCATTTT
clone size: many; D gene: -; J gene: TRBJ1-2; V gene: TRBV6-6; CDR3 protein: CASSETGRGVYGYTF; CDR3 DNA: TGTGCCAGCAGTGAAACAGGGCGAGGAGTCTATGGCTACACCTTC
clone size: medium-sized; D gene: TRBD1; J gene: TRBJ1-1; V gene: TRBV29-1; CDR3 protein: CSVEAGGREAFF; CDR3 DNA: TGCAGCGTTGAAGCAGGGGGCAGAGAGGCTTTCTTT
clone size: few; D gene: -; J gene: TRBJ2-1; V gene: TRBV12-3/TRBV12-4; CDR3 protein: CASSSDPSIEQFF; CDR3 DNA: TGTGCCAGCAGTTCAGACCCCTCGATTGAGCAGTTCTTC
clone size: few; D gene: -; J gene: TRBJ2-5; V gene: TRBV7-2; CDR3 protein: CASSQGQVETQYF; CDR3 DNA: TGTGCCAGCAGCCAGGGGCAGGTTGAGACCCAGTACTTC
clone size: many; D gene: TRBD2; J gene: TRBJ2-5; V gene: TRBV19; CDR3 protein: CASSLTSGYQETQYF; CDR3 DNA: TGTGCCAGTAGTCTTACTAGCGGATACCAAGAGACCCAGTACTTC
clone size: many; D gene: TRBD2; J gene: TRBJ2-2; V gene: TRBV10-3; CDR3 protein: CASGTSGRNGGTGELFF; CDR3 DNA: TGTGCCTCCGGGACTAGCGGGAGGAACGGGGGCACCGGGGAGCTGTTTTTT
clone size: many; D gene: -; J gene: TRBJ2-7; V gene: TRBV7-2; CDR3 protein: CASSSTLGEQYF; CDR3 DNA: TGTGCCAGCAGCTCAACACTCGGCGAGCAGTACTTC
clone size: many; D gene: -; J gene: TRBJ1-5; V gene: TRBV19; CDR3 protein: CASTGREVRQPQHF; CDR3 DNA: TGTGCCAGTACTGGCAGGGAAGTCCGGCAGCCCCAGCATTTT
clone size: many; D gene: -; J gene: TRBJ2-1; V gene: TRBV5-1; CDR3 protein: CASKMQDLSYNEQFF; CDR3 DNA: TGCGCCAGCAAAATGCAGGACCTATCCTACAATGAGCAGTTCTTC
clone size: -; D gene: TRBD1; J gene: TRBJ2-7; V gene: TRBV24-1; CDR3 protein: CATSEGAGTGRSREQYF; CDR3 DNA: TGTGCCACCAGTGAAGGAGCCGGGACAGGGAGGAGCCGCGAGCAGTACTTC
clone size: many; D gene: -; J gene: TRBJ2-7; V gene: TRBV4-3; CDR3 protein: CASSQRSSSYEQYF; CDR3 DNA: TGCGCCAGCAGCCAGCGGAGTTCTAGCTACGAGCAGTACTTC
clone size: many; D gene: -; J gene: TRBJ2-5; V gene: TRBV3-1; CDR3 protein: CASSPLVSGTQYF; CDR3 DNA: TGTGCCAGCAGCCCACTAGTAAGTGGGACCCAGTACTTC
clone size: many; D gene: -; J gene: TRBJ2-1; V gene: TRBV27; CDR3 protein: CASSIRAATTYNEQFF; CDR3 DNA: TGTGCCAGCAGTATCCGGGCGGCTACAACCTACAATGAGCAGTTCTTC
clone size: many; D gene: -; J gene: TRBJ2-7; V gene: TRBV18; CDR3 protein: CASSPTVPSEQYF; CDR3 DNA: TGTGCCAGCTCACCGACAGTCCCTTCCGAGCAGTACTTC